The 9 T cell receptor beta chains listed next were all sequenced from one sample in a study of blood T cell repertoires in COVID-19. Only in-frame clones appear in the TCRdb table, and some are missing; sequencing was by immunoSEQ multiplex PCR. This table holds some 48,000 clones, roughly 88% found once. The sequencing input was peripheral blood. The receptor source for this set is a human donor in a cohort sampled during active COVID-19.

The rearrangement uses TRBV19 and TRBJ1-6; D call uncertain. CDR3 length equals 16 residues. The V gene's germline CDR1 is LNHDA and CDR2 SQIVND (reference sequence). V gave up 3 bases and J gave up 6 bases, with 15 bases separating them. CDR3 nucleotide sequence: TGTGCCAGTAGTATTGGACTCCCCGAGGCTAATTCACCCCTCCACTTT. Amino acids: CASSIGLPEANSPLHF.

The chain uses TRBV10-3 and TRBJ1-5, with D possibly matching TRBD1 (6 bases). Deletions cut 6 bases from V and 9 bases from J, with 18 bases between. In germline, CDR1 is ENHRY, CDR2 SYGVKD. The CDR3 is 14 amino acids. In DNA form, the CDR3 reads TGTGCCATCAGCGACCGACAGGTATGTATGCCCCAGCATTTT. Protein: CAISDRQVCMPQHF.

This chain links TRBV11-3 with TRBJ2-3; weak D call: TRBD2 (6 bases). This CDR3 spans 14 amino acids. CDR1 and CDR2 (germline): SGHNT, YENEEA. Trimming pared 5 bases from V and 5 bases from J, leaving 14 bases between. CDR3 region: CASSPGRWEDTQYF. CDR3 DNA: TGTGCCAGCAGCCCTGGGAGGTGGGAAGATACGCAGTATTTT.

This clone was recorded at least ten times. The rearrangement links TRBV15 to TRBJ2-7; no clear D gene. The length of the CDR3 is 15 residues. Between the trimmed V and J ends, which lost 0 bases and 4 bases, there was a span of 13 bases. Per germline, CDR1 LNHNV and CDR2 YYDKDF (reference sequence). This CDR3 is CATSRDGALGYEQYF. CDR3 nucleotide sequence: TGTGCCACCAGCAGAGATGGAGCCCTTGGGTACGAGCAGTACTTC. Combining the CDR3 with reference TRBV15 and TRBJ2-7 gives the whole variable domain DAMVIQNPRYQVTQFGKPVTLSCSQTLNHNVMYWYQQKSSQAPKLLFHYYDKDFNNEADTPDNFQSRRPNTSFCFLDIRSPGLGDTAMYLCATSRDGALGYEQYFGPGTRLTVT.

The V call is TRBV18, the J call TRBJ2-2, with TRBD2 matching over 11 bases. Germline V gene data show CDR1 as KGHSH and CDR2 as LQKENI. CDR3 length: 16 residues. J gave up 4 bases and V 2 bases, and 3 bases lay outside the gene matches. CDR3: CASSPILAGGTGELFF. CDR3 nucleotides: TGTGCCAGCTCACCAATCCTAGCGGGGGGCACCGGGGAGCTGTTTTTT.

The V and J genes are TRBV19 and TRBJ2-7; possible D gene TRBD1, 5 bases. V was shortened by 2 bases and J by 1 base, with 12 bases between the two germline ends. The CDR3 runs 15 residues. CDR1 and CDR2 from the germline V gene are LNHDA and SQIVND (reference sequence). CDR3 amino acids: CASSIHRPPSYEQYF. In nucleotides, the CDR3 is TGTGCCAGTAGTATACACAGGCCACCTTCCTACGAGCAGTACTTC.

V and J are TRBV5-5 and TRBJ2-7; 8 bases are a match to TRBD2. The germline CDR1 and CDR2 sequences are SGHKS and YYEKEE (reference sequence). V lost 6 bases and J lost 5; bases outside the gene matches: 13. The length of the CDR3 is 15 residues. The CDR3 DNA sequence: TGTGCCAGCACCTCGGCGAGGACTAGCTTGAACGAGCAGTACTTC. It yields the protein CASTSARTSLNEQYF.

The chain links TRBV19 to TRBJ2-2, with 7 positions matching TRBD2. The germline V gene has CDR1 LNHDA and CDR2 SQIVND (reference sequence). This CDR3 comprises 16 residues. The V segment lost 3 bases and the J segment 1 base; nucleotides outside the gene matches: 5. The CDR3 sequence: CASSIIGLGNTGELFF. In DNA form, the CDR3 reads TGTGCCAGTAGTATTATTGGACTAGGGAACACCGGGGAGCTGTTTTTT.

V and J are TRBV11-2 and TRBJ2-3; 8 nucleotides line up with TRBD2. CDR1 and CDR2 (germline): SGHAT, FQNNGV. The trim removed 1 base at V and 2 bases at J, leaving 8 bases unmatched. The CDR3 loop spans 17 amino acids. CDR3 DNA sequence: TGTGCCAGCAGCTTAGGCCCAGCGGGAGCGAACACAGATACGCAGTATTTT. Translating gives CASSLGPAGANTDTQYF.